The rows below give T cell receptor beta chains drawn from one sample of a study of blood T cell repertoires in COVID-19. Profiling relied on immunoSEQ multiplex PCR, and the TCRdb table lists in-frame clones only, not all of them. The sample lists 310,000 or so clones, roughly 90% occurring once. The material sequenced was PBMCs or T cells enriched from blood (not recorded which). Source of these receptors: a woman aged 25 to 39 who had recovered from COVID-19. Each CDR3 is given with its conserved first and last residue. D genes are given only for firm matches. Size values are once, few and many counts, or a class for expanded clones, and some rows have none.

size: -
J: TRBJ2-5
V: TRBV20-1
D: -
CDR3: CSARDRETQYF
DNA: TGCAGTGCTAGAGATCGGGAGACCCAGTACTTC

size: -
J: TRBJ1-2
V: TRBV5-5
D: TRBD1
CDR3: CASSSGGRNYGYTF
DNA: TGTGCCAGCAGCTCAGGGGGCAGAAACTATGGCTACACCTTC

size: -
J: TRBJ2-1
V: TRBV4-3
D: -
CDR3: CASSQERAGQFNNEQFF
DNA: TGCGCCAGCAGCCAAGAGCGTGCCGGACAGTTTAACAATGAGCAGTTCTTC

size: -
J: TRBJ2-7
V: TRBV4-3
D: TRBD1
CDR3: CASSQGTGNSYEQYF
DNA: TGCGCCAGCAGCCAAGGGACAGGGAACTCCTACGAGCAGTACTTC

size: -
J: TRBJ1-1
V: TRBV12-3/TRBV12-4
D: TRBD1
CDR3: CASSLAQTGGAFF
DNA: TGTGCCAGCAGTTTAGCGCAAACAGGGGGTGCTTTCTTT

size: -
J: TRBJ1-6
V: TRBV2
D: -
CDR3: CASSGRQSSYNSPLHF
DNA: TGTGCCAGCAGTGGTCGACAGAGCTCCTATAATTCACCCCTCCACTTT

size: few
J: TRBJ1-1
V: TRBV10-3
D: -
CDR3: CAISELQNTEAFF
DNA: TGTGCCATCAGTGAGTTACAGAACACTGAAGCTTTCTTT

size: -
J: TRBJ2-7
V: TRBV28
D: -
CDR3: CASSLSGLREQYF
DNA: TGTGCCAGCAGTTTGTCAGGGTTGCGAGAGCAGTACTTC

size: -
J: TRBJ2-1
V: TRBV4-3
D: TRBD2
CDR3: CASPQLGLAERTRSYNEQFF
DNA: TGCGCCAGCCCCCAGTTGGGACTAGCGGAGAGAACTCGCTCCTACAATGAGCAGTTCTTC

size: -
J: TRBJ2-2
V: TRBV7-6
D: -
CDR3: CASSLREEGVGTGELFF
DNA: TGTGCCAGCAGCCTCCGAGAAGAGGGAGTCGGGACCGGGGAGCTGTTTTTT